This T cell receptor (beta chain) was recovered during a study of cytomegalovirus exposure and HLA in healthy donors (dated by TCRdb to about 2017). General notes on the study: An earlier analysis of 587 of the donors reported 250 to 350 Gb of sequence data and about 120 million unique TCR beta sequences obtained from about 179 million T cells. An early release that covered about 600 HLA-typed donors contained approximately 290 gigabases of sequencing data and about 84 million unique TCR sequences. Among the roughly 400 genotyped donors, about 83% belonged to the genetic ancestry cluster associated with self-reported Caucasian donors. The study aimed to test whether cataloging public T cell receptors could reveal signatures of past pathogen exposure. The T cell repertoires of 670 or so subjects were profiled by immunosequencing and related to cytomegalovirus serostatus. In addition to the first cohort of 650 to 800 subjects, a separate validation cohort of under 150 different subjects was used. High-throughput TCR immunosequencing, statistical association of individual TCRs with disease status, and machine learning were combined to predict cytomegalovirus infection status. A later analysis re-examined previously published TCR beta repertoires from 610 or so donors and added high-resolution HLA genotyping to investigate patterns of TCR occurrence. Rather than drawing on any new phenotypic data, the later analysis identified candidate immune exposures from TCR beta sequences and the way those sequences occurred across donors. An earlier analysis of 587 of the donors applied high-throughput TCR beta sequencing to assess whether each TCR beta V gene segment acted as functional or pseudogenic. Donor age, sex, ethnicity and CMV serostatus were compiled alongside the repertoire data. A later genetic analysis took genome-wide SNP genotypes for about 60% of the roughly 670 donors and used that subset as a discovery cohort. Every discovery cohort repertoire had been produced on one sequencing platform. HLA typing covered class I and class II loci at four-digit resolution. Typing coverage varied by locus: roughly 629-630 donors for A, B, C, DRB1 and DQB1; roughly 500 for DQA1; nearly 610 for DPA1; under 490 for DPB1. A handful of DR-DQ haplotypes were handled as single units for association and clustering because linkage in the cohort was strong. Across 300 to 400 genotyped donors of the cohort, an average of approximately 220,000 unique TCR beta nucleotide sequences per donor were sequenced, and around 20% of those sequences were non-productive. Overall results and qualifications from the work: Correlated functional status among segregating V segments might be attributable to linkage disequilibrium, but an unknown experimental factor could not be ruled out. Sequencing depth was assumed to be roughly uniform across donors in the presence/absence analyses, though that assumption may not hold. In vitro tests confirmed that a few of the cytomegalovirus-associated TCR beta chains recognize cytomegalovirus antigens. In the study, 150 to 200 TCR beta chains were listed as associated with cytomegalovirus. Only TCR beta chains were sequenced in this cohort, and the absence of alpha or paired-chain data limited detectable features. The classifier was reported to diagnose cytomegalovirus status with high specificity and sensitivity in both the original cohort and the validation cohort. Immune exposure information for the cohort was limited to CMV serostatus. In a later genetic analysis, a missense DCLRE1C variant was associated with V-gene and J-gene trimming of TCR beta chains, and the association was replicated in an independent cohort. A later analysis associated 16,951 TCR beta sequences with specific HLA alleles at a false discovery rate of 0.05. Most TCR sequences were observed very rarely across donors, whereas some public TCRs were present in many individuals. The authors suggested that the approach could potentially be extended to other disease states and immunological phenotypes. Some IMGT-functional V segments, including TRBV6-2 and TRBV6-3, could not be told apart with the 87-base-pair reads, so those segments were excluded. Because some donors lacked HLA typing at each locus, the association tests relied only on the typed subset. Because counts were too low, under 20 rarely observed V segments, including chromosome 9 orphons, were left out of the earlier analysis of 587 of the donors. Compared with equally common non-associated chains, HLA-associated TCR beta chains in a later analysis were more clonally expanded and had lower generation probabilities. According to a later analysis, TCR association rates differed among HLA loci, with DRB1 alleles showing the most associated TCRs and HLA-C alleles showing the fewest. According to a later analysis, parvovirus B19, influenza, CMV and Epstein-Barr virus appeared linked to several top co-occurrence clusters. Strong co-occurrence of HLA alleles, especially DR and DQ, made assigning TCR associations to individual alleles difficult. According to a later genetic analysis, donors in an Asian-associated ancestry cluster had fewer N-insertions in productive TCRs than the approximately 670-donor mean. A further reported finding was that TCR beta sequences accurately predicted the HLA-A and HLA-B alleles for most subjects in the first cohort. The sequencing pipeline was judged likely to have produced a cluster of highly shared sequence variants as a technical artifact. Most CMV-associated TCR beta chains appeared to be HLA-restricted in a later analysis, and the HLA associations seemed to be driven largely by CMV exposure. An earlier analysis of 587 of the donors showed that most TCR beta V segments appeared in productive rearrangements either about 87% or about 30% of the time, which broadly matched IMGT annotations.

CDR1 and CDR2 are read off the germline V gene as MNHEY and SVGAGI. V is clipped by 6 bases and J by 2 bases, and the sequence between their germline boundaries is 10 bases long. The CDR3 numbers 13 residues from cysteine through phenylalanine. Only the CDR3 DNA stays, 39 bases, in frame from base 1. The cohort comprised some 680 healthy bone marrow donors. At the time of sampling, every cohort member was nominally healthy, though immune exposures that went unrecorded were likely present. The donor tested CMV seropositive, placing the donor among the approximately 290 seropositive members of the cohort. Each donor provided a peripheral blood sample, and peripheral blood mononuclear cells were used for TCR beta sequencing. The Qiagen DNeasy Blood Extraction Kit was used to extract genomic DNA from the blood cell samples. Library prep was done by the immunoSEQ multiplex PCR assay. A mixture of 60 forward primers for TCR Vbeta segments and 13 reverse primers for TCR Jbeta segments was used in the multiplex PCR. A multiplex PCR assay on genomic DNA amplified the CDR3 region of rearranged TCR beta genes. The Illumina HiSeq System was used to sequence the amplified TCR beta libraries as 87-base-pair reads. The original methods were these. A later analysis tallied roughly 76 million unique TCR beta chains across the 610 or so repertoires, and around 12 million of those chains were shared by two or more donors. Raw reads were error-corrected and collapsed into unique sequences by a nearest-neighbor algorithm in which closely related sequences were merged to remove PCR and sequencing errors. To assign V, D and J gene segments, CDR3 sequences were aligned to IMGT reference sequences. Each retained sequence needed at least a six-nucleotide match to both a V gene segment and a J gene segment. Rearrangements were classified as productive when the CDR3 lacked stop codons and remained in frame with V and J, and all other rearrangements were classified as non-productive. CDR3 was defined according to IMGT convention as the region running from the second conserved V-encoded cysteine to the conserved J-encoded phenylalanine. The earlier analysis of 587 of the donors excluded sequences that lacked an unambiguous match to a single V gene segment. An earlier analysis of several hundred of the donors classified V segments as functional when productive rearrangements were above 56.7% and as segregating when the standard deviation between donors was above 5%. A statistical classification framework was developed to diagnose cytomegalovirus status using the catalog of TCR beta chain sequences. In a later analysis, V and J genes were assigned by comparing TCR nucleotide sequences against IMGT/GENE-DB human TR gene sequences. A later analysis assigned CDR3 sequences and most-parsimonious VDJ recombination scenarios with the TCRdist pipeline. In a later analysis, each TCR beta chain was defined by its CDR3 amino acid sequence together with its V-gene family, and reads lacking a unique V-gene family were excluded. A later analysis removed 450 to 600 highly shared, low-generation-probability nucleotide sequences to deal with suspected cross-contamination and a sequencing artifact. In a later analysis, a clonal expansion index was calculated for each public chain from normalized within-repertoire ranks of inferred template counts. Generation probabilities in a later analysis came from a VDJ recombination model fitted to out-of-frame rearrangements, and those results were checked against IGoR. In a later analysis, hypergeometric tests were used to score TCR-TCR, TCR-HLA and TCR-CMV co-occurrence, with a repertoire-size bias correction applied to TCR pairs. A later analysis estimated false discovery rates by permuting HLA or CMV assignments 20 times. In a later analysis, co-occurring TCRs were grouped using DBSCAN, with TCRdist sequence similarity added in when clustering inside HLA-allele-positive subsets. Repertoires with fewer than 30,000 or more than 120,000 public chains, plus five repertoires with anomalous nucleotide sharing, were excluded from co-occurrence clustering. TCRdb re-hosts the immuneACCESS table, in-frame sequences only. Its copies lack some clones; in the studies checked, an unresolved V gene accounts for under half of them, and the cause for the rest is not known. The V and J calls and clone size were taken over from that table, and D and trimming were inferred from the DNA. Counted in this sample were some 100,000 clones; approximately 81% of them appeared once. About 1.2% of the sample is held by the ten biggest clonotypes.

A note on this clone: Its antigen is still unknown. No clone much larger than this one lies a single base away; base qualities are absent.

The chain joins TRBV6-5 to TRBJ1-2; the D region possibly corresponds to TRBD1 (5 bases align). The clonotype was recovered from a girl aged 2-10 years in good health and CMV-seropositive. Sequencing used PBMCs. The bases are TGTGCCAGCAGACTCGACAGAAACTATGGCTACACCTTC. It specifies CASRLDRNYGYTF.